This T cell receptor beta chain was recovered during a study of shared clonotypes between healthy human individuals. Using immunoSEQ multiplex PCR, the repertoire was profiled, and TCRdb retains in-frame clones only, with some absent. The table records about 2.4 million clones, roughly 93% of them present only once. V was cut by 4 bases and J by 3 bases, with 15 bases left in between. CDR1 and CDR2 (germline): GTSNPN, SVGIG (reference sequence). The CDR3 sequence is 15 residues long. J is TRBJ2-2 and V is TRBV30; D is possibly TRBD2 (6 bases). The source of this sequence is a man between 18 and 29 years old in good health. Some clones in this sample may be carry-over from other donors' samples. The sample taken for sequencing was naive CD4+ T cells from PBMCs. Subset in this sample: CD45RA+ positively selected. CDR3 loop: CAWIRRDFYTGELFF. Written as DNA, the CDR3 is TGTGCCTGGATCCGCCGGGACTTTTACACCGGGGAGCTGTTTTTT.